One and the same sample provided the 14 T cell receptor beta chains below, sequenced in a study of CD8 T cells in ankylosing spondylitis. TCRdb recomputed calls from the 5' RACE reads with MiXCR, one row per CDR3 protein. Altogether approximately 100,000 distinct CDR3 sequences are present, over 6.5% being singletons, with the ten largest covering approximately 9.9%. Sample: blood, either unsorted or a sorted T cell fraction (not recorded which). These receptors were obtained from a male donor with ankylosing spondylitis or in good health (not recorded which).

This chain joins TRBV6-5 and TRBJ2-1; the D gene is possibly TRBD2 (6 bases). Trimming removed 0 bases at V and 4 bases at J, with 10 bases between. CDR1 is MNHEY and CDR2 is SVGAGI in the germline V gene. The CDR3 extends over 15 amino acids. CDR3 nucleotides: TGTGCCAGCAGTTACTCTAGCGGCAGTTACAATGAGCAGTTCTTC. Its translation: CASSYSSGSYNEQFF.

This clonotype was counted ten times or more. The chain couples TRBV3-1 to TRBJ1-1, with unresolved D. Trimming took 6 bases from V and 7 from J, leaving 12 bases between them. The CDR3 contains 12 residues. Germline V gene sequence: CDR1 LGHDT, CDR2 YNNKEL (reference sequence). DNA of the CDR3: TGTGCCAGCAGGCGCAACATGGGTGAAGCTTTCTTT. Its protein product is CASRRNMGEAFF.

This clonotype was recorded at least ten times. For the CDR3, the DNA is TGTGCCAGCAGCTTACATGCGGGGTCGAACACCGGGGAGCTGTTTTTT. Its translation: CASSLHAGSNTGELFF. V is TRBV11-2 and J is TRBJ2-2, with TRBD2 as a possible D gene (6 bases). V was shortened by 2 bases and J by 0 bases, with 10 bases between the two germline ends. The CDR3 is 16 amino acids. Germline loops: CDR1 SGHAT, CDR2 FQNNGV.

At least ten counts were recorded for this clonotype. The chain is built from TRBV20-1 and TRBJ1-5; 9 bases align to TRBD1. Trimming took 3 bases from V and 0 from J; bases not matched to a gene: 9. From germline, CDR1 is DFQATT and CDR2 SNEGSKA (reference sequence). The length of the CDR3 is 17 residues. CDR3 residues: CSASSRQGENSNQPQHF. As DNA, the CDR3 is TGCAGTGCTAGTTCCCGACAGGGGGAGAATAGCAATCAGCCCCAGCATTTT.

This clonotype has a count of ten or more. The CDR3 protein is CASSYTSGTYNEQFF. Here the CDR3 DNA reads TGTGCCAGCAGCTACACTAGCGGGACCTACAATGAGCAGTTCTTC. This chain uses TRBV5-6 with TRBJ2-1; the match to TRBD2 covers 10 bases. This CDR3 has 15 residues. The junction had 2 bases not matched to a gene; V was cut back by 3 bases and J by 2 bases. Germline V CDR1 and CDR2: SGHDT, YYEEEE.

Many counts were recorded for this clonotype. The V and J genes are TRBV7-3 and TRBJ2-3; D is undetermined. The CDR3 is made up of 15 amino acids. V was shortened by 2 bases and J by 2 bases, with 11 bases between the two germline ends. CDR1 and CDR2 from the germline V gene are SGHTA and FQGTGA. CDR3 region: CASSLGQFNTDTQYF. CDR3 nucleotides: TGTGCCAGCAGCTTAGGCCAGTTCAACACAGATACGCAGTATTTT.

This clonotype came up a few times. This sequence joins TRBV7-9 and TRBJ1-6; 8 bases fit TRBD1. The CDR3 contains 15 residues. Germline CDR1 is SEHNR and CDR2 is FQNEAQ (reference sequence). The J segment lost 6 bases and the V segment lost 3 bases, leaving 4 bases of the junction unmatched. DNA for the CDR3: TGTGCCAGCAGCTTGACGACAGGGGCTAATTCACCCCTCCACTTT. This sequence encodes CASSLTTGANSPLHF.

This clonotype occurred many times. Its ends do not fully match the called genes, so a read error is possible. J is TRBJ2-3 and V is TRBV4-2; unclear D gene. CDR3 size: 13 residues. Germline-derived CDR1 and CDR2 are LGHNA and YNFKEQ. The CDR3 DNA reads TGTGCCGTTGGTCCGGGTTGGTCAGATATGCAGTATTTT. It encodes CAVGPGWSDMQYF.

This clonotype was detected many times. This chain links TRBV6-2 or TRBV6-3 with TRBJ2-7; the D is unclear. Germline CDR1 and CDR2: MNHEY and SVGEGT. CDR3 length equals 17 residues. The V and J ends lost 0 bases and 2 bases respectively, with 17 bases between them. The CDR3 DNA reads TGTGCCAGCAGTTACTCCGCCTTTGGTAGACTTCCCTACGAGCAGTACTTC. Its protein is CASSYSAFGRLPYEQYF.

This clonotype has more than one count but fewer than ten. V usage is TRBV30 and J usage is TRBJ2-2, with unresolved D. Per the germline V gene, CDR1 is GTSNPN and CDR2 is SVGIG (reference sequence). The CDR3 extends over 13 amino acids. With 4 bases removed from V and 7 bases from J, the gap between germline ends came to 13 bases. The CDR3 nucleotides read TGTGCCTGGACAATGGGCCTAGGCGGGGAGCTGTTTTTT. Translation gives CAWTMGLGGELFF.

This clonotype was counted at least ten times. The rearrangement joins TRBV5-1 to TRBJ2-1; TRBD2 matches at 14 bases. Looked up from germline, CDR1 is SGHRS and CDR2 is YFSETQ. There are 15 residues in the CDR3. J was trimmed by 8 bases and V by 6 bases; bases with no gene match: 7. CDR3 DNA: TGCGCCAGCACCATTGAGGGACTAGCGGGAGATGAGCAGTTCTTC. It specifies CASTIEGLAGDEQFF.

This clonotype showed up many times. The chain carries TRBV20-1 and TRBJ2-1; 9 bases are shared with TRBD2. The length of the CDR3 is 13 residues. Per the germline V gene, CDR1 is DFQATT and CDR2 is SNEGSKA (reference sequence). After removal of 5 bases from V and 2 bases from J, the junction contained 1 base not matched to a gene. CDR3: CSALAGAYNEQFF. CDR3 DNA sequence: TGCAGTGCTTTAGCGGGGGCCTACAATGAGCAGTTCTTC.

At least ten counts were recorded for this clonotype. The genes are TRBV29-1 and TRBJ1-1, with D perhaps matching TRBD1 (5 bases). The CDR3 is 13 residues long. V lost 0 bases to trimming and J lost 1 base, with 6 bases between them. Germline CDR1 and CDR2: SQVTM and ANQGSEA. This CDR3 is CSVEDGQNTEAFF. Written as DNA, the CDR3 is TGCAGCGTTGAAGATGGACAGAACACTGAAGCTTTCTTT. The full variable domain, completed using reference TRBV29-1 and TRBJ1-1, is SAVISQKPSRDICQRGTSLTIQCQVDSQVTMMFWYRQQPGQSLTLIATANQGSEATYESGFVIDKFPISRPNLTFSTLTVSNMSPEDSSIYLCSVEDGQNTEAFFGQGTRLTVV.

This clonotype showed up many times. The genes are TRBV6-2 or TRBV6-3 and TRBJ1-1; a possible D gene is TRBD1 (5 bases). This CDR3 has 11 amino acids. The V gene lost 5 bases and the J gene lost 5 bases, with 6 bases spanning the gap. Germline CDR1 reads MNHEY; CDR2 reads SVGEGT. CDR3 amino acids: CASSRGTEAFF. DNA for the CDR3: TGTGCCAGCAGTCGGGGGACTGAAGCTTTCTTT.